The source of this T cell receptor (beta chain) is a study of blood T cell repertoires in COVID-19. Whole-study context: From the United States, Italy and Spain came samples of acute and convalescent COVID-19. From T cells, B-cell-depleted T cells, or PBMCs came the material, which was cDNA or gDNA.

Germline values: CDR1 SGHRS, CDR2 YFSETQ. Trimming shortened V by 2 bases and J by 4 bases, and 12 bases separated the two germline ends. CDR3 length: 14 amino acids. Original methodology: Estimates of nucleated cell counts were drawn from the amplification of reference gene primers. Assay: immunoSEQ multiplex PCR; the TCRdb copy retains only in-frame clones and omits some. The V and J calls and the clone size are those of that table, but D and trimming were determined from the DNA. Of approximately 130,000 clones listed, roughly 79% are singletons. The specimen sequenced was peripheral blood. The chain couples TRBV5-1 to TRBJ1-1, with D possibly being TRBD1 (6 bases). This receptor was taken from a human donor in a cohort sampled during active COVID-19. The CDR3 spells CASSLGGAITEAFF. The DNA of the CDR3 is TGCGCCAGCAGCTTAGGGGGGGCGATCACTGAAGCTTTCTTT.